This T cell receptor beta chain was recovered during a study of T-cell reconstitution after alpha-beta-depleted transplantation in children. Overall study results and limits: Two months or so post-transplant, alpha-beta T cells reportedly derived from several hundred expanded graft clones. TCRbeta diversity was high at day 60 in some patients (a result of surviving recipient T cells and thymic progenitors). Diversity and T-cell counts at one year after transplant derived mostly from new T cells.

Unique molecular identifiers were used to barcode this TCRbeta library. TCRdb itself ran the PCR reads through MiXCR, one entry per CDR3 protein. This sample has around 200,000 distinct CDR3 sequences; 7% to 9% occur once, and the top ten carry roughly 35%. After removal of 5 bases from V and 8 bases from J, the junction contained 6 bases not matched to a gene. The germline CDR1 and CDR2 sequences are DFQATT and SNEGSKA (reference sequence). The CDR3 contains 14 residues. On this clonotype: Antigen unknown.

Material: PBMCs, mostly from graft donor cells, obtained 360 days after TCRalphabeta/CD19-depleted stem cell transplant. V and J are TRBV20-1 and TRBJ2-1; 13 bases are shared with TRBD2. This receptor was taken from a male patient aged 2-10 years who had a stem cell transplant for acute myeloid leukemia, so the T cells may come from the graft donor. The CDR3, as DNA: TGCAGTGCTTGGACTAGCGGGAGTTGGGATGAGCAGTTCTTC. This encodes CSAWTSGSWDEQFF.